This T cell receptor beta chain was captured in a study of T-cell reconstitution after alpha-beta-depleted transplantation in children (dated by TCRdb to the mid-2010s). Broadly, across the study: Using TCR repertoire profiling, the study quantitatively followed how T-cell immune reconstitution unfolded in children after TCRalphabeta/CD19-depleted allogeneic hematopoietic cell transplantation. The study at large found these results: The frequencies of hyperexpanded clones fell over the following months, and after one year, T-cell counts and TCRbeta diversity were mostly attributed to newly produced T cells. The high TCRbeta diversity at day 60 in some patients was ascribed to recipient T cells and intrathymic progenitors that had survived conditioning. Apparently early alphabetaT-cell count recovery about two months after transplant reportedly relied on only several hundred rapidly expanded clones derived from non-depleted graft cells.

Library prep was done by PCR. These reads were obtained on an Illumina HiSeq 2500. TCR libraries were prepared with molecular barcoding, using unique molecular identifiers to normalize TCRbeta repertoire quantification. TCRdb itself trimmed the public reads at Q25 with fastp, ran MiXCR and retained productive beta chains. When rows share a CDR3 protein, they turn into one entry using the most common DNA and genes. This sample has just under 350,000 distinct CDR3 sequences in its table, and roughly 16% of those were observed once. The ten largest clones take up roughly 40% of the sample. The cysteine opens and the phenylalanine closes a CDR3 of 16 amino acids. Only the CDR3 DNA is retained, 48 bases long and in frame from the first base. Taken from the germline V gene, the CDR1 and CDR2 loops are LGHNA and YNFKEQ. V drops 6 bases and J drops 2 bases, leaving 18 bases in between. The meaning of the sample's treatment or condition label: allogeneic hematopoietic cell transplantation with graft depleted of TCRalphabeta T cells and CD19 B cells. Transplant recipients were children who received TCRalphabeta/CD19-depleted allogeneic hematopoietic cell grafts.

On this clonotype: The antigen it recognizes is unknown. Base qualities were left out, and no much larger clone turns up one base away.

The chain is encoded by TRBV4-2 joined to TRBJ2-3, with the D assignment possibly TRBD1 or TRBD2, given 6 matching bases for each. The sample here was PBMCs, mostly from graft donor cells, taken 360 days after TCRalphabeta/CD19-depleted stem cell transplant. The clonotype originates from a male patient between 2 and 10 years old who had a stem cell transplant for acute lymphoblastic leukemia, so the T cells may come from the graft donor. For the CDR3, the sequence is CASSNEEGVPTDTQYF. The nucleotide sequence is TGTGCCAGCAGTAATGAGGAGGGGGTCCCCACAGATACGCAGTATTTT.